This T cell receptor beta chain was captured in a study of cytomegalovirus exposure and HLA in healthy donors. PCR employed 60 Vbeta and 13 Jbeta primers. Generated by immunoSEQ multiplex PCR, the TCRdb table keeps only in-frame clones and is missing some. The sample has 100,000 to 120,000 clones; approximately 80% are singletons. The CDR3 contains 11 residues. V was trimmed by 6 bases and J by 8 bases, leaving 13 bases between them. Germline CDR1 is DFQATT and CDR2 is SNEGSKA (reference sequence). The donors, nominally healthy at sampling, likely had unrecorded immune exposures. The clonotype originates from a woman in her sixties or seventies in good health and CMV-seropositive. The sample comprised PBMCs. The J gene is TRBJ1-2, the V gene TRBV20-1; TRBD1 is a possible D gene (5 bases). The CDR3 DNA reads TGCAGTGCCGCGGGGGAAGGGGGCTACACCTTC. It translates to CSAAGEGGYTF.